In its sample, the clone carrying this TCR beta chain was seen once. Its antigen remains unknown. cDNA prepared by RNA extraction and subsequent reverse transcription served as the template for sequencing. Assay: immunoSEQ multiplex PCR; the TCRdb copy retains only in-frame clones and omits some. The sample lists some 210,000 clones; approximately 65% were seen once. The data are from a study of CD8+ T cells in alopecia areata. Study context: Patients remained on tofacitinib for 6 to 18 months and then went 6 months without it. Treated patients were scored for severity by percent of scalp affected. Broader study findings: Scalp clonality dropped significantly under tofacitinib, as did expanded CD8+ top-100 clones. Numerous expanded lesional clones remained in scalp and blood during tofacitinib.

CDR1 and CDR2 (germline): LNHNV, YYDKDF (reference sequence). V lost 8 bases, J lost 0 bases, and 10 bases lay in between. The CDR3 covers 13 residues. Treatment here: oral pan-JAK inhibitor, 5-10 mg twice daily. The source material was CD4+ T cells sorted from blood, sampled at roughly week 45, from a patient treated with tofacitinib. The gene calls are TRBV15 and TRBJ1-1; no reliable D call. The sequence derives from a human donor with alopecia areata. For the CDR3, the DNA is TGTGCCACCGGGATAGGGTTGAACACTGAAGCTTTCTTT. Its protein product is CATGIGLNTEAFF.